This T cell receptor beta chain was sequenced during a study of cytomegalovirus exposure and HLA in healthy donors. The CDR3 extends over 11 amino acids. Germline loops: CDR1 MNHEY, CDR2 SVGAGI. Trimming left V 2 bases short and J 3 bases short, with 2 bases between. In this sample, this clone turned up once. The PCR was carried out with 60 Vbeta primers and 13 Jbeta primers. Authors' methods: Approximately 11 million shared chains were among approximately 80 million unique TCR beta chains counted in a later analysis. Sequencing was performed with immunoSEQ multiplex PCR; in TCRdb, only in-frame clones are kept and a portion is missing. V and J calls and clone size follow that table, whereas D and trimming were derived from the DNA. Of more than 150,000 clones listed, about 80% were seen once; the top ten hold approximately 2.1%.

The rearrangement uses TRBV6-5 and TRBJ2-7, with unresolved D. Sequenced sample: PBMCs. This clonotype was sampled from a woman in her twenties or thirties in good health and CMV-seronegative. Written as DNA, the CDR3 is TGTGCCAGCAGTTACCTCTACGAGCAGTACTTC. This translates into CASSYLYEQYF.